This is a list of T cell receptor beta chains from one sample in a study of CD8+CD57+ T cells in acquired aplastic anemia. From the reads, TCRdb called clonotypes with MiXCR, one entry per CDR3 protein. The profile shows about 190,000 distinct CDR3 sequences, approximately 50% of them singletons. The sequenced sample was sorted CD4+, CD8+, or CD8+CD57+ T cells (not recorded which) from PBMCs. The receptor set was obtained from a human donor with aplastic anemia. The CDR3 runs from the conserved cysteine through the conserved F or W.

TRBV9	CASSERDGETQYF
TRBV24-1	CATSDPSRGYKETQYF
TRBV4-1	CASSLGTVGTGRADTQYF
TRBV7-2	CASSSPDSLGYGYTF
TRBV3-1	CASSQDPQGRSRGEQYF
TRBV20-1	CSARAVGTRNTGELFF
TRBV19	CASMTGDYNQPQHF
TRBV7-3	CASSHGVSYEQYF
TRBV19	CASSSTGRVPEAFF
TRBV7-2	CASSSVMNTEAFF
TRBV27	CASSFQVNTEAFF
TRBV20-1	CSLWNYGYTF
TRBV5-1	CASSALTSGTNNEQFF
TRBV20-1	CSATVLVGYTF
TRBV7-9	CASSPSTGNRYTF
TRBV6-1	CASSEWTAGYF
TRBV10-3	CAISEFDLAGANNEQFF
TRBV30	CAWSVQGGRTLEQYF
TRBV10-1	CASSEFANYEQYF
TRBV9	CANSHTGGRLNEQFF
TRBV7-3	CASRPAGGHEQFF
TRBV7-2	CASSQKDRVPQHF
TRBV7-6	CASIGDSSYEQYF
TRBV7-9	CASSLTRGDYEQYF
TRBV24-1	CATSPTSGSRSTPYF
TRBV20-1	CSARDGGF
TRBV2	CASLTATAFF
TRBV19	CASNDPGQGEKLFF
TRBV9	CASSVVPELVGTQYF
TRBV24-1	CATSDVGGLTGELYF
TRBV20-1	CSASNPLDFSPLHF
TRBV15	CATSRGGRAARETQHF
TRBV4-2	CASSQLQGGADEQFF
TRBV3-1	CASSLGATGSVYEQYF
TRBV7-9	CASSPPGLAGNEQYF
TRBV11-3	CASSLEPLDNEQFF
TRBV5-5	CASSLFGRPYEQYF
TRBV6-4	CASSVTAAMNTEAFF
TRBV11-3	CASSLQGVGETQYF
TRBV5-6	CASSPWDRGLFAFF
TRBV10-2	CASSEVRADPREGTQYF
TRBV15	CATSRDPRTDTEAFF
TRBV3-1	CASSQSTGIPYEQYF
TRBV4-3	CASSQEVQGREQFF
TRBV12-3/TRBV12-4	CASSLLGTTEAFF
TRBV10-2	CASRFLGMNTEAFF
TRBV2	CASIFRGDIRDIYEQYF
TRBV5-1	CASSRDRDEQYF
TRBV4-1	CASSQGVIRGVTEAFF
TRBV15	CATGISYNEQFF
TRBV5-1	CASSQLRGSSYEQYF
TRBV20-1	CSARSGESTEAFF
TRBV7-8	CASSSRTAYGYTF